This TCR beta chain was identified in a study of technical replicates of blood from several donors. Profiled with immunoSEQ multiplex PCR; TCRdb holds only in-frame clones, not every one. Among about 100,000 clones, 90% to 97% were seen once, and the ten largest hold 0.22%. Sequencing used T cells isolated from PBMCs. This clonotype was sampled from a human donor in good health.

CDR3 sequence: CASSTTTPGTGSDTQYF. The CDR3 coding sequence is TGTGCCAGCAGCACTACGACCCCCGGGACAGGTTCCGATACGCAGTATTTT. The rearrangement uses TRBV27 and TRBJ2-3; the match to TRBD1 covers 8 bases. The germline V gene encodes CDR1 MNHEY and CDR2 SMNVEV (reference sequence). The V and J ends lost 6 bases and 6 bases, in that order; junction bases with no gene match: 17. The CDR3 extends over 17 amino acids.